The present T cell receptor (beta chain) was sequenced within a study of shared clonotypes between healthy human individuals. Study-level information: The people who gave samples were two women and three men aged 18 to 49. Three plates were used per donor for CD4 naive, three for CD4 memory, two for CD8 naive and one for CD8 memory. Study outcomes and limitations: Memory subsets generally showed lower estimated richness than naive subsets. Clonotypes shared by all four donors outscored non-shared clonotypes in generation probability.

Cells designated naive CD8 were CD45RO-negative and were positively selected for CCR7, with terminally differentiated effector memory CD45RA+ cells excluded. Comment on this clone: The antigen remains undetermined.

Sequencing was performed with immunoSEQ multiplex PCR; in TCRdb, only in-frame clones are kept and a portion is missing. The data contain about 2,200,000 clones, about 92% of them seen just once; the ten biggest clones take up 1.5% to 2%. With 5 bases clipped from V and 3 bases from J, the junction kept 7 bases outside the gene matches. This CDR3 has 13 amino acids. CDR1 GTSNPN and CDR2 SVGIG come from the germline V gene (reference sequence). This chain joins TRBV30 and TRBJ2-7, with 7 bases lining up with TRBD2. The source material was naive CD8+ T cells from PBMCs. The receptor was isolated from a man aged 18-30 years in good health. Some clones in this sample may be carry-over from other donors' samples. CDR3 nucleotides: TGTGCCTGGGCGGCAGCGGGATTCTACGAGCAGTACTTC. Its protein is CAWAAAGFYEQYF.